This T cell receptor (beta chain) was recovered during a study of CD8+ T cells in alopecia areata. The study, taken as a whole, reports: Normal scalp had lower clonality than lesional scalp, with alopecia totalis/universalis lesions showing this most strongly. The study found that many expanded lesional clones persisted in scalp and blood during tofacitinib.

The CDR3 is 14 residues long. From germline, CDR1 is SNHLY and CDR2 FYNNEI. Trimming removed 7 bases at V and 2 bases at J, with 15 bases between. Following extraction, RNA underwent reverse transcription to cDNA, which served as the sequencing template. Sequencing was performed with immunoSEQ multiplex PCR; in TCRdb, only in-frame clones are kept and a portion is missing. The data contain around 270,000 clones, about three fifths of them singletons. Treatment given: oral pan-JAK inhibitor, 5-10 mg twice daily. About this clone: Its antigen remains unknown.

The sequence came from a human donor with alopecia areata. The V call is TRBV2, the J call TRBJ2-7, with D tentatively TRBD1 (6 bases). The sample here was CD4+ T cells sorted from blood, taken at week 24, from a patient treated with tofacitinib. The CDR3 is CASNQGGIAYEQYF. Written as DNA, the CDR3 is TGTGCCAGCAACCAAGGGGGAATAGCCTACGAGCAGTACTTC.